This TCR beta chain was sequenced in a study of shared clonotypes between healthy human individuals. This CDR3 contains 11 residues. Trimming stripped 3 bases from V and 6 bases from J, with 3 bases between. Germline CDR1 is MNHEY and CDR2 is SMNVEV (reference sequence). TCRdb's table, derived via immunoSEQ multiplex PCR, lists solely in-frame clones and lacks some. The table has around 1,100,000 clones, 60% to 80% seen once. Study-level points and caveats: Apart from blood, nothing was sampled; tissue repertoires likely differ.

Comments on this clone: Its cognate antigen is unknown.

The sequence was collected from a man between 18 and 29 years old in good health. Some clones in this sample may be carry-over from other donors' samples. What was sequenced was memory CD4+ T cells from PBMCs. Specified subset: CD45RA-negative fraction. The V and J genes are TRBV27 and TRBJ2-1; D gene ambiguous. In DNA form, the CDR3 reads TGTGCCAGCAGTTTCTTCAATGAGCAGTTCTTC. Residues: CASSFFNEQFF.